The sequence of this T cell receptor beta chain was determined in a study of T cell repertoires in cytomegalovirus infection. About the study: CMV infection together with matching HLA type was indicated by public TCR beta signatures. Study-level points and caveats: There were carriers of CMV plus the relevant HLA, and cumulative public TCR beta family frequency identified them. The response measured ex vivo was dominated by TCR beta clonotypes (HLA-C-restricted and CMV-specific).

Each CDR3 protein is one row after TCRdb ran MiXCR on the reads. The data show around 190,000 distinct CDR3 sequences, over 13% seen once. Many counts were recorded for this clonotype. Its antigen is unidentified. The CDR3 is made up of 14 amino acids. Germline lookup yields CDR1 SGHTA and CDR2 FQGNSA. Trimming pared 4 bases from V and 3 bases from J, leaving 10 bases between. Sequencing was done on a sample of PBMCs. J is TRBJ1-5 and V is TRBV7-2, with D possibly matching TRBD1 (6 bases). The receptor comes from a human donor in good health (CMV status not recorded). Some clones in this sample may be carry-over from other donors' samples. CDR3 loop: CASSSQGFNQPQHF. Here the CDR3 DNA reads TGTGCCAGCAGCTCACAGGGATTCAATCAGCCCCAGCATTTT.